This T cell receptor (beta chain) was found in a study of identifying expanded T cells in peripheral blood. Healthy donors had no documented immune events, such as infections, while sampled. The protocol was immunoSEQ multiplex PCR, while the TCRdb copy is restricted to in-frame clones and leaves out a portion. The table has some 95,000 clones, nearly 90% seen once. Concerning this clone: Its target is not known.

Findings of the study overall: Across healthy donors, higher total template counts meant significantly greater approximately 2-week count variance. Technical replicates showed around 1.2 changed clones; around two weeks about 16.4; four weeks 19.

The sequencing sample was made of blood. This clonotype was obtained from a person aged 18 to 75 in good health.

The CDR3 region has the DNA TGCAGCGTACCCAATCGGGACACTGAAGGCTACACCTTC. Amino acids: CSVPNRDTEGYTF. This chain uses TRBV29-1 with TRBJ1-2; D possibly corresponds to TRBD1 (6 bases). Germline V gene sequence: CDR1 SQVTM, CDR2 ANQGSEA. This CDR3 spans 13 amino acids. The V end lost 6 bases, the J end lost 8 bases, and 19 bases lay between the germline ends.